Listed below are T cell receptor beta chains from one sample, sequenced in a study of T-cell reconstitution after alpha-beta-depleted transplantation in children. Using its own MiXCR run on the PCR reads, TCRdb lists one record per CDR3 protein. The data contain a few hundred thousand distinct CDR3 sequences, approximately 12% of them seen just once; the ten biggest clones take up around 6%. Sequenced here: PBMCs from the stem cell graft donor, sampled from the stem cell graft. These receptors were collected from a human donor who donated a stem cell graft to a child with combined immunodeficiency. The CDR3 runs from the conserved cysteine through the conserved F or W. The D gene is left open where the match is weak. Rows may omit the clone size; those that give it use once, few, many or a size class.

V gene: TRBV10-3
D gene: TRBD2
J gene: TRBJ2-1
clone size: few
CDR3 DNA: TGTGCCATCAGTGACCCGCGGGGACTAGCGGGGGGGCCAGATGAGCAGTTCTTC
CDR3 protein: CAISDPRGLAGGPDEQFF

V gene: TRBV6-5
D gene: -
J gene: TRBJ1-1
clone size: -
CDR3 DNA: TGTGCCAGCAGTTATATCCCCCACACTGAAGCTTTCTTT
CDR3 protein: CASSYIPHTEAFF

V gene: TRBV15
D gene: -
J gene: TRBJ2-2
clone size: few
CDR3 DNA: TGTGCCACCAGCAGATTCGAGGGATTGAACACCGGGGAGCTGTTTTTT
CDR3 protein: CATSRFEGLNTGELFF

V gene: TRBV6-5
D gene: -
J gene: TRBJ2-7
clone size: many
CDR3 DNA: TGTGCCAGCAGTTACTCTCCGGACTTTTACGAGCAGTACTTC
CDR3 protein: CASSYSPDFYEQYF

V gene: TRBV18
D gene: -
J gene: TRBJ1-4
clone size: -
CDR3 DNA: TGTGCCAGCTCACCACCTCCAGGGCAGAATGAAAAACTGTTTTTT
CDR3 protein: CASSPPPGQNEKLFF

V gene: TRBV7-3
D gene: TRBD1
J gene: TRBJ1-5
clone size: many
CDR3 DNA: TGTGCCAGCAGCTTAAGTTATAGGGGGCGGGCTTCTCAGCCCCAGCATTTT
CDR3 protein: CASSLSYRGRASQPQHF

V gene: TRBV24-1
D gene: TRBD2
J gene: TRBJ2-1
clone size: few
CDR3 DNA: TGTGCCACCAGTGGCCAGACTAGCGGGAGCTACAATGAGCAGTTCTTC
CDR3 protein: CATSGQTSGSYNEQFF

V gene: TRBV9
D gene: -
J gene: TRBJ2-7
clone size: few
CDR3 DNA: TGTGCCAGCAGCGTAGGAGCAGGGTTCGAGCAGTACTTC
CDR3 protein: CASSVGAGFEQYF

V gene: TRBV6-1
D gene: -
J gene: TRBJ2-7
clone size: few
CDR3 DNA: TGTGCCACCCTCTCGGGTAGCGGAAGTAGCTCCTACGAGCAGTACTTC
CDR3 protein: CATLSGSGSSSYEQYF

V gene: TRBV15
D gene: TRBD1
J gene: TRBJ2-7
clone size: -
CDR3 DNA: TGTGCCACCAGCAGAGATGGGACAGGGAGCTACGAGCAGTACTTC
CDR3 protein: CATSRDGTGSYEQYF

V gene: TRBV7-9
D gene: -
J gene: TRBJ2-7
clone size: few
CDR3 DNA: TGTGCCAGCAGCTTAAGTGTCGATAACGAGCAGTACTTC
CDR3 protein: CASSLSVDNEQYF

V gene: TRBV5-5
D gene: -
J gene: TRBJ2-1
clone size: few
CDR3 DNA: TGTGCCAGCAGCCGGCTCTCCGGGGACAATGAGCAGTTCTTC
CDR3 protein: CASSRLSGDNEQFF

V gene: TRBV12-3/TRBV12-4
D gene: -
J gene: TRBJ2-5
clone size: many
CDR3 DNA: TGTGCCAGCAGTTTTTCGGGACACCAAGAGACCCAGTACTTC
CDR3 protein: CASSFSGHQETQYF

V gene: TRBV15
D gene: TRBD1
J gene: TRBJ2-1
clone size: few
CDR3 DNA: TGTGCCACCAGCAGAGATGGTGCACAGGGGGCGACCGATGAGCAGTTCTTC
CDR3 protein: CATSRDGAQGATDEQFF

V gene: TRBV7-2
D gene: -
J gene: TRBJ2-1
clone size: -
CDR3 DNA: TGTGCCAGCAGCCCCGCGCGGCTAGCTAGGAATGAGCAGTTCTTC
CDR3 protein: CASSPARLARNEQFF

V gene: TRBV11-3
D gene: -
J gene: TRBJ2-5
clone size: -
CDR3 DNA: TGTGCCAGCAGCTTAGTGGGGGGTGGGGGGCGGCAAGAGACCCAGTACTTC
CDR3 protein: CASSLVGGGGRQETQYF

V gene: TRBV7-2
D gene: TRBD1
J gene: TRBJ1-6
clone size: few
CDR3 DNA: TGTGCCAGCAGCTTAGCGCTAGGGACAGTCAATTCACCCCTCCACTTT
CDR3 protein: CASSLALGTVNSPLHF

V gene: TRBV5-7
D gene: TRBD1
J gene: TRBJ2-3
clone size: few
CDR3 DNA: TGTGCCAGCAGCGTACCTAGGACAGGGCCAGATACGCAGTATTTT
CDR3 protein: CASSVPRTGPDTQYF

V gene: TRBV7-2
D gene: TRBD2
J gene: TRBJ2-3
clone size: -
CDR3 DNA: TGTGCCAGCAGCCAACTAGCGGGGGGCCCCACAGATACGCAGTATTTT
CDR3 protein: CASSQLAGGPTDTQYF

V gene: TRBV27
D gene: TRBD2
J gene: TRBJ2-5
clone size: -
CDR3 DNA: TGTGCCAGCAGTCCAGAGACTAGCCGGCAAGAGACCCAGTACTTC
CDR3 protein: CASSPETSRQETQYF

V gene: TRBV12-3/TRBV12-4
D gene: -
J gene: TRBJ2-2
clone size: -
CDR3 DNA: TGTGCCAGCAGGTTCCTCGGCACCGGGGAGCTGTTTTTT
CDR3 protein: CASRFLGTGELFF

V gene: TRBV6-5
D gene: -
J gene: TRBJ2-5
clone size: few
CDR3 DNA: TGTGCCAGCAGTTACGGACCGTCCGTTGGCCAGTACTTC
CDR3 protein: CASSYGPSVGQYF

V gene: TRBV7-8
D gene: -
J gene: TRBJ2-1
clone size: -
CDR3 DNA: TGTGCCAGCATCATGCCGGGCTTCAGGGACAATGAGCAGTTCTTC
CDR3 protein: CASIMPGFRDNEQFF

V gene: TRBV15
D gene: TRBD2
J gene: TRBJ2-3
clone size: -
CDR3 DNA: TGTGCCACCAGCACGGGACTAGCGGGAGGCTTCACAGATACGCAGTATTTT
CDR3 protein: CATSTGLAGGFTDTQYF

V gene: TRBV6-6
D gene: -
J gene: TRBJ1-1
clone size: few
CDR3 DNA: TGTGCCACCAGACTAGCCACTGAAGCTTTCTTT
CDR3 protein: CATRLATEAFF

V gene: TRBV4-2
D gene: TRBD2
J gene: TRBJ2-7
clone size: -
CDR3 DNA: TGTGCCAGCAGCCAAGAAAGGACTAGCGGGGACGAGCAGTACTTC
CDR3 protein: CASSQERTSGDEQYF

V gene: TRBV20-1
D gene: -
J gene: TRBJ1-5
clone size: -
CDR3 DNA: TGCAGTGCTAGGAGCGGGACGAGCAATCAGCCCCAGCATTTT
CDR3 protein: CSARSGTSNQPQHF

V gene: TRBV6-2/TRBV6-3
D gene: -
J gene: TRBJ2-7
clone size: few
CDR3 DNA: TGTGCCAGCAGTTGGGCAGGTCATAGCCGCTCCTACGAGCAGTACTTC
CDR3 protein: CASSWAGHSRSYEQYF

V gene: TRBV29-1
D gene: -
J gene: TRBJ1-2
clone size: -
CDR3 DNA: TGCAGCGTTGATCAGGGTCACTATGGCTACACCTTC
CDR3 protein: CSVDQGHYGYTF

V gene: TRBV7-9
D gene: TRBD2
J gene: TRBJ2-1
clone size: -
CDR3 DNA: TGTGCCAGCAGCCCGACTAGCGGGACCCTCTCCTACAATGAGCAGTTCTTC
CDR3 protein: CASSPTSGTLSYNEQFF

V gene: TRBV7-9
D gene: TRBD2
J gene: TRBJ2-7
clone size: -
CDR3 DNA: TGTGCCAGCAGCTTAGGCGGGAGTTCCCTCTACGAGCAGTACTTC
CDR3 protein: CASSLGGSSLYEQYF

V gene: TRBV7-9
D gene: -
J gene: TRBJ2-7
clone size: many
CDR3 DNA: TGTGCCAGCAGCTCCGTGGGGAACGAGCAGTACTTC
CDR3 protein: CASSSVGNEQYF

V gene: TRBV13
D gene: TRBD2
J gene: TRBJ2-3
clone size: -
CDR3 DNA: TGTGCCGGCAGTCGAGCGGGGGGCCCTAGCACAGATACGCAGTATTTT
CDR3 protein: CAGSRAGGPSTDTQYF

V gene: TRBV12-3/TRBV12-4
D gene: -
J gene: TRBJ2-7
clone size: many
CDR3 DNA: TGTGCCAGCAGTGGCTGGACCGCTCAGCAGTACTTC
CDR3 protein: CASSGWTAQQYF

V gene: TRBV5-1
D gene: -
J gene: TRBJ1-5
clone size: many
CDR3 DNA: TGCGCCAGCAGCTTGGGGTTCGGTCAGCCCCAGCATTTT
CDR3 protein: CASSLGFGQPQHF

V gene: TRBV5-4
D gene: TRBD2
J gene: TRBJ2-7
clone size: -
CDR3 DNA: TGTGCCACCTCCATAGCGGGTTCCTACGAGCAGTACTTC
CDR3 protein: CATSIAGSYEQYF

V gene: TRBV6-4
D gene: -
J gene: TRBJ1-2
clone size: many
CDR3 DNA: TGTGCCAGCAGTCCTTTACCTGGGAACTATGGCTACACCTTC
CDR3 protein: CASSPLPGNYGYTF

V gene: TRBV7-9
D gene: -
J gene: TRBJ2-1
clone size: many
CDR3 DNA: TGTGCCAGCAGCCCTTTAAGGACCTCGCCTAATGAGCAGTTCTTC
CDR3 protein: CASSPLRTSPNEQFF

V gene: TRBV7-3
D gene: TRBD2
J gene: TRBJ2-1
clone size: -
CDR3 DNA: TGTGCCAGCAGCTTAAATAGCGGGGGAGGTTACAATGAGCAGTTCTTC
CDR3 protein: CASSLNSGGGYNEQFF

V gene: TRBV6-2/TRBV6-3
D gene: -
J gene: TRBJ2-1
clone size: many
CDR3 DNA: TGTGCCAGCAGTTGGTCGGACAATGAGCAGTTCTTC
CDR3 protein: CASSWSDNEQFF

V gene: TRBV5-5
D gene: -
J gene: TRBJ1-2
clone size: few
CDR3 DNA: TGTGCCAGCAGCCAACAAAACAGGAACTATGGCTACACCTTC
CDR3 protein: CASSQQNRNYGYTF

V gene: TRBV25-1
D gene: -
J gene: TRBJ2-2
clone size: -
CDR3 DNA: TGTGCCAGCAGTGTGTGGGGGGGGGAGCTGTTTTTT
CDR3 protein: CASSVWGGELFF

V gene: TRBV4-3
D gene: -
J gene: TRBJ1-2
clone size: -
CDR3 DNA: TGCGCCAGCAGTCCCCTAAGGAATCACTATGGCTACACCTTC
CDR3 protein: CASSPLRNHYGYTF

V gene: TRBV12-3/TRBV12-4
D gene: TRBD1
J gene: TRBJ1-6
clone size: -
CDR3 DNA: TGTGCCAGCAGCCTAGGTGGGACAGGGAGCTCACCCCTCCACTTT
CDR3 protein: CASSLGGTGSSPLHF